These 20 T cell receptor beta chains came from one sample sequenced in a study of chemoradiotherapy in HPV16-positive cancers (dated by TCRdb to about 2022). To prepare the library, the immunoSEQ multiplex PCR assay was applied. Not all clones reach the TCRdb copy of this immuneACCESS table, which keeps in-frame sequences only. Checked studies attribute under half of the gap to unresolved V genes and leave the rest unexplained. This sample holds tens of thousands of clones; more than 90% were observed only once. The top ten clonotypes cover around 3.3% of the sample. Here the sequenced sample was blood, taken from a patient who underwent chemoradiotherapy. These receptors were taken from a human donor with HPV-associated anogenital cancer.

This rearrangement joins TRBV4-1 to TRBJ1-3; no reliable D call. The CDR3 is 17 residues long. V lost 1 base and J 0 bases, leaving 13 bases between the germline ends. Germline values: CDR1 MGHRA, CDR2 YSYEKL. CDR3 nucleotide sequence: TGCGCCAGCAGCCAAGTTGATAAGATGAGCTCTGGAAACACCATATATTTT. As protein: CASSQVDKMSSGNTIYF.

The CDR3 nucleotides are TGCGCCAGCAGATCTGGACTAGCGGGAGGATCCTACAATGAGCAGTTCTTC. Protein: CASRSGLAGGSYNEQFF. V and J are TRBV5-1 and TRBJ2-1; TRBD2 matches 14 bases. The CDR3 is 17 amino acids. CDR1 is SGHRS, CDR2 YFSETQ, per germline. V shed 5 bases, J shed 1 base, and the junction held 5 bases outside the gene matches.

The chain has TRBV30 and TRBJ2-3, with 13 bases aligning to TRBD2. This CDR3 comprises 14 residues. The V segment lost 6 bases and the J segment 10 bases; nucleotides outside the gene matches: 10. Germline V lookup: CDR1 GTSNPN, CDR2 SVGIG (reference sequence). CDR3 nucleotides: TGTGCCTGCCAGACTAGCGGGAGGCCGATCGCGCAGTATTTT. Residues: CACQTSGRPIAQYF.

The chain employs TRBV9 and TRBJ1-6; D is possibly TRBD1 (5 bases). Germline V gene data show CDR1 as SGDLS and CDR2 as YYNGEE. V lost 4 bases and J lost 6, with 11 bases in between. This CDR3 comprises 14 residues. CDR3 nucleotides: TGTGCCAGCAGCCCTACGACAGTTAATTCACCCCTCCACTTT. This encodes CASSPTTVNSPLHF. The full variable domain, its missing parts supplied by reference TRBV9 and TRBJ1-6, is DSGVTQTPKHLITATGQRVTLRCSPRSGDLSVYWYQQSLDQGLQFLIQYYNGEERAKGNILERFSAQQFPDLHSELNLSSLELGDSALYFCASSPTTVNSPLHFGNGTRLTVT.

The J gene is TRBJ1-3, the V gene TRBV10-2; the D gene is possibly TRBD1 (5 bases). The CDR3 sequence is 15 residues long. V shed 0 bases and J shed 2 bases, with 8 bases lying between them. The V gene's germline CDR1 is WSHSY and CDR2 SAAADI. The DNA for the CDR3 is TGCGCCAGCAGTGAGTCCGGGGCAACTGGAAACACCATATATTTT. Translating gives CASSESGATGNTIYF.

The chain employs TRBV10-2 and TRBJ2-1; 8 positions agree with TRBD1. This CDR3 comprises 15 residues. The ends lost 5 bases at V and 5 bases at J; junction bases unmatched: 8. Looked up from germline, CDR1 is WSHSY and CDR2 is SAAADI. CDR3 coding DNA: TGCGCCAGCAGTAACACGGACAGGGACCACAATGAGCAGTTCTTC. This sequence encodes CASSNTDRDHNEQFF.

This clone appeared once. CDR3 nucleotides: TGTGCCAGCGGTCGAGCAGCGGTAGATACGCAGTATTTT. It yields the protein CASGRAAVDTQYF. The chain joins TRBV25-1 to TRBJ2-3; TRBD2 is a possible D gene (5 bases). CDR1 and CDR2 from the germline V gene are MGHDK and SYGVNS. The CDR3 is 13 amino acids. Trimming took 8 bases from V and 5 from J, leaving 14 bases between them.

The chain joins TRBV18 to TRBJ2-1; 7 bases line up with TRBD1. This CDR3 comprises 14 residues. The trim removed 4 bases at V and 1 base at J, leaving 1 base unmatched. Per the germline V gene, CDR1 is KGHSH and CDR2 is LQKENI. The CDR3 spells CASSRQGSYNEQFF. The CDR3 nucleotides are TGTGCCAGCTCACGACAGGGTTCCTACAATGAGCAGTTCTTC.

J is TRBJ1-3 and V is TRBV28; tentative D call: TRBD1 (6 bases). This CDR3 has 16 residues. Germline CDR1 MDHEN, CDR2 SYDVKM. Trimming removed 6 bases at V and 0 bases at J, with 15 bases between. The CDR3 bases are TGTGCCAGCAGGGAAAGGACAGCCCTCTCTGGAAACACCATATATTTT. This sequence encodes CASRERTALSGNTIYF.

The rearrangement uses TRBV5-1 and TRBJ2-1; D is unclear. Germline loops: CDR1 SGHRS, CDR2 YFSETQ. The CDR3 length is 11 residues. V lost 4 bases and J 12 bases, leaving 11 bases between the germline ends. This chain's CDR3 is CASSLLRMQFF. CDR3 DNA sequence: TGCGCCAGCAGCCTCCTCAGAATGCAGTTCTTC.

J is TRBJ2-2 and V is TRBV2, with TRBD2 as a possible D gene (6 bases). The CDR3 loop spans 13 amino acids. Trimming left V 6 bases short and J 3 bases short, with 8 bases between. The V gene's germline CDR1 is SNHLY and CDR2 FYNNEI. CDR3 DNA sequence: TGTGCCAGCAGCCCGGGGGACACCGGGGAGCTGTTTTTT. This gives the protein CASSPGDTGELFF.

The V gene is TRBV11-3, the J gene TRBJ2-2; D is unclear. Germline loops: CDR1 SGHNT, CDR2 YENEEA. V lost 4 bases and J 8 bases, leaving 8 bases between the germline ends. The CDR3 covers 12 residues. Written as DNA, the CDR3 is TGTGCCAGCAGCTCCCGCCAGGGGGAGCTGTTTTTT. Protein sequence: CASSSRQGELFF.

V is TRBV2 and J is TRBJ2-7, with TRBD1 matching 7 bases. The CDR3 runs to 12 residues. CDR1 is SNHLY and CDR2 is FYNNEI in the germline V gene. J lost 3 bases, V lost 8 bases, and 4 bases had no gene match. CDR3 residues: CASSGQIYEQYF. For the CDR3, the DNA is TGTGCCAGCTCGGGACAGATCTACGAGCAGTACTTC.

This chain links TRBV6-1 with TRBJ1-1, with a weak D call TRBD1 (6 bases). Between the trimmed V and J ends, which lost 6 bases and 4 bases, there was a span of 18 bases. CDR3 length: 15 amino acids. From germline, CDR1 is MNHNS and CDR2 SASEGT. CDR3 nucleotide sequence: TGTGCCAGCAGCCGAGGGGGTTCCTTCGGCACTGAAGCTTTCTTT. As protein: CASSRGGSFGTEAFF.

This sequence joins TRBV5-4 and TRBJ1-5; D possibly corresponds to TRBD1 (5 bases). The germline V gene encodes CDR1 SGHNT and CDR2 YYREEE (reference sequence). V was clipped by 3 bases and J by 5 bases, with 12 bases between them. The CDR3 has 14 amino acids. The CDR3 DNA sequence: TGTGCCAGCAGCTCGAAGGACATAGATCAGCCCCAGCATTTT. Translating it yields CASSSKDIDQPQHF.

The chain recombines TRBV4-1 with TRBJ2-2; D may be TRBD2 (6 bases). Germline V gene lookup returns CDR1 MGHRA and CDR2 YSYEKL. CDR3 size: 15 residues. V was clipped by 2 bases and J by 5 bases, with 12 bases between them. CDR3 nucleotide sequence: TGCGCCAGCAGCCAACCTTCAGGGAGGACCGGGGAGCTGTTTTTT. Its protein is CASSQPSGRTGELFF.

This clone was seen just once. The chain combines TRBV6-1 with TRBJ2-7; TRBD1 matches at 8 bases. Germline assignment: CDR1 MNHNS and CDR2 SASEGT. This CDR3 comprises 13 residues. Trimming took 3 bases from V and 7 from J; bases not matched to a gene: 5. CDR3 DNA sequence: TGTGCCAGCAGTGAGGGACAGGAGGAGGAGCAGTACTTC. Amino acid sequence: CASSEGQEEEQYF.

V usage is TRBV9 and J usage is TRBJ2-2, with D tentatively TRBD1 (6 bases). The CDR3 has 17 residues. With 0 bases removed from V and 1 base from J, the gap between germline ends came to 13 bases. The germline V gene has CDR1 SGDLS and CDR2 YYNGEE. For the CDR3, the DNA is TGTGCCAGCAGCGTAGGAGGCAAGGGGGTGAACACCGGGGAGCTGTTTTTT. This sequence encodes CASSVGGKGVNTGELFF.

The chain couples TRBV5-1 to TRBJ2-7; 7 bases match TRBD1. V was clipped by 0 bases and J by 0 bases; unmatched bases: 3. The CDR3 loop spans 15 amino acids. CDR1 and CDR2 (germline): SGHRS, YFSETQ. CDR3 nucleotides: TGCGCCAGCAGCTTGGAGGGGGCGCGCTCCTACGAGCAGTACTTC. It encodes CASSLEGARSYEQYF.

The chain couples TRBV29-1 to TRBJ2-3; the D is unclear. V was clipped by 5 bases and J by 1 base, with 10 bases between them. The CDR3 runs to 13 residues. From germline, CDR1 is SQVTM and CDR2 ANQGSEA. This CDR3 is CSVSDTGTDTQYF. The CDR3 DNA reads as TGCAGCGTTTCCGACACCGGCACAGATACGCAGTATTTT.